This TCR beta chain was sequenced during a study of immune evolution from preneoplasia to lung adenocarcinoma. Notes on the study in general: Top clone share appeared to fall from AAH through AIS, MIA, adenocarcinoma. T cell clonality was higher in KRAS-mutant than EGFR-mutant or wild-type nodules.

Sequenced by immunoSEQ multiplex PCR; TCRdb stores in-frame clones only, minus some. The sample holds 11,000 to 15,000 clones, roughly four fifths seen once. Resections took place in Japan or China from about 2014 to 2018. After pathologic assessment, macro-dissection selected premalignant or tumor cells for extraction. V trimming: 2 bases; J trimming: 2 bases; junction bases outside the gene matches: 6. Germline CDR1 and CDR2: KGHSH and LQKENI. The CDR3 is 17 amino acids. Comments on this clone: Its antigen is still unknown.

The chain couples TRBV18 to TRBJ2-1, with 10 bases aligning to TRBD2. Sequencing used FFPE minimally invasive lung adenocarcinoma tissue. The sequence came from a person aged 55-79 years with lung adenocarcinoma. In DNA, the CDR3 is TGTGCCAGCTCACCATCAGGGCTAGCGGGAGCCTACAATGAGCAGTTCTTC. Its translation is CASSPSGLAGAYNEQFF.